The present T cell receptor (beta chain) was sequenced within a study of Ad26.COV2.S vaccination and SARS-CoV-2 variants. Looking at the study overall: Vaccine-arm donor from the placebo-controlled COV1001 Ad26.COV2.S trial. In the study, Ad26.COV2.S was injected intramuscularly once, or twice 56 days apart. Study observations and caveats: Vaccine and placebo groups showed comparable non-spike TCR breadth.

Generated by immunoSEQ multiplex PCR, the TCRdb table keeps only in-frame clones and is missing some. The top ten clones hold approximately 1.5% of a sample with some 640,000 clones, 70% to 90% of them seen once. Treatment here: around 19 received Ad26.COV2.S at low or high dose, single or two shots; a few received placebo; per-sample allocation not given. At day 63 after the first vaccine or placebo injection, samples were drawn. What was given as vaccine was an Ad26 vector encoding Wuhan-strain SARS-CoV-2 spike. For this clone: Its antigen is still unknown.

Germline lookup yields CDR1 KGHDR and CDR2 SFDVKD. The CDR3 runs 15 residues. V was shortened by 3 bases and J by 2 bases, with 9 bases between the two germline ends. The sequencing here drew on peripheral blood, taken in a trial of Ad26.COV2.S vaccine versus placebo. This sequence originates from a person between 18 and 65 years old who received the Ad26.COV2.S COVID-19 vaccine or a placebo. The J gene is TRBJ2-2, the V gene TRBV24-1, with a weak D call TRBD2 (5 bases). This CDR3 is CATSDRTGNTGELFF. In nucleotides, the CDR3 is TGTGCCACCAGTGATAGGACTGGAAACACCGGGGAGCTGTTTTTT.